Presented here are 2 T cell receptor beta chains from one specimen sequenced in a study of T cell repertoires in cytomegalovirus infection. A single record per CDR3 protein comes from TCRdb applying MiXCR to the reads. Found here are around 450,000 distinct CDR3 sequences, approximately 10% of them singletons; the top ten hold roughly 10%. Sequenced material: PBMCs. The receptors derive from a human donor in good health (CMV status not recorded). Some clones in this sample may be carry-over from other donors' samples.

This clonotype has a handful of counts. CDR3 coding DNA: TGTGCCTGGACTACTAAGGGGCGTCGGGAAAAACTGTTTTTT. Translating gives CAWTTKGRREKLFF. This chain connects TRBV30 to TRBJ1-4; TRBD1 is a possible D gene (5 bases). This CDR3 spans 14 amino acids. Trimming removed 4 bases at V and 8 bases at J, with 17 bases between. Germline CDR1 and CDR2: GTSNPN and SVGIG (reference sequence).

This clonotype showed up just a few times. The rearrangement uses TRBV12-3 or TRBV12-4 and TRBJ1-5; TRBD1 matches at 7 bases. The length of the CDR3 is 13 residues. V lost 6 bases and J lost 7; bases outside the gene matches: 6. CDR3 DNA sequence: TGTGCCAGCAGCCTACAGGGGTTGCAGCCCCAGCATTTT. Encoded protein: CASSLQGLQPQHF.